This T cell receptor (beta chain) was retrieved from a study of graft-versus-host responses after intestinal transplantation. The overall study: The transplants performed in recipients were multivisceral, liver-intestinal, or isolated intestinal. Each patient got anti-thymocyte globulin induction, then tacrolimus and steroids for two to four years. The study's findings and limits: Some GvH clones were seen earlier in gut or blood, suggesting intestinal origin.

The CDR3 runs 11 residues. Deletions cut 10 bases from V and 7 bases from J, with 10 bases between. CDR1 is MNHNY and CDR2 is SVGAGI in the germline V gene (reference sequence). The method was immunoSEQ multiplex PCR; TCRdb's version includes in-frame clones alone and lacks a portion of them. The data contain about 90,000 clones, 85% to 95% of them seen just once; the ten biggest clones take up around 1.1%. Details on this clone: Its antigen is unidentified.

The sample here was unstimulated CD8+ T cells sorted from spleen or lymph node cells, taken before transplant. The sequence was collected from a human donor who was the organ donor for an intestinal transplant. The chain has TRBV6-6 and TRBJ2-2; possibly TRBD2 for D (5 bases). The CDR3 nucleotides are TGTGCCACCTCAGCGGTCGGGGAGCTGTTTTTT. Its protein product is CATSAVGELFF.